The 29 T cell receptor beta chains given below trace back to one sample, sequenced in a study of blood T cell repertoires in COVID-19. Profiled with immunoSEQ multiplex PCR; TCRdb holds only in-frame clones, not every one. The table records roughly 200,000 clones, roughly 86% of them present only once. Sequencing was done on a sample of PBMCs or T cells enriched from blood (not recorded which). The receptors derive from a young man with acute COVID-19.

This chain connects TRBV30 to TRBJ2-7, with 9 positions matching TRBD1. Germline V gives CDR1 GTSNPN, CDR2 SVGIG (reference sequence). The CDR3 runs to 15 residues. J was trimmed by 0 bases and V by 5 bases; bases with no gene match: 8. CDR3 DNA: TGTGCCTGGGTAGGGACAGGGCTTGGCTCCTACGAGCAGTACTTC. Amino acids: CAWVGTGLGSYEQYF.

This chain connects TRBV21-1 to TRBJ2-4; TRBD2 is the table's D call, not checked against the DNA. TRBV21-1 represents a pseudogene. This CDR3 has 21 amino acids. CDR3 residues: CASSFPEKRLAARSPWDIQYF. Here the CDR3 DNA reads TGTGCCAGCAGCTTCCCTGAGAAAAGGCTAGCGGCTAGGTCTCCTTGGGACATTCAGTACTTC.

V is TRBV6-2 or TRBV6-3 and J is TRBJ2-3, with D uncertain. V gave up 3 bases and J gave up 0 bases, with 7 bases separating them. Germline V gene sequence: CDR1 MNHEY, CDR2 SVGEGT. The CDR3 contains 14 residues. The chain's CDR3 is CASSYPLSTDTQYF. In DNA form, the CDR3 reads TGTGCCAGCAGTTATCCTCTCAGCACAGATACGCAGTATTTT.

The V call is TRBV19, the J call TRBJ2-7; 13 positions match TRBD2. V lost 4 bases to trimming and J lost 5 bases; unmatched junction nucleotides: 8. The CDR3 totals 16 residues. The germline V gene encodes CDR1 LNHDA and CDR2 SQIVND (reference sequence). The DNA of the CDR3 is TGTGCCAGTAGTACCGGGACTAGCGGGGCATCTGACGAGCAGTACTTC. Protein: CASSTGTSGASDEQYF.

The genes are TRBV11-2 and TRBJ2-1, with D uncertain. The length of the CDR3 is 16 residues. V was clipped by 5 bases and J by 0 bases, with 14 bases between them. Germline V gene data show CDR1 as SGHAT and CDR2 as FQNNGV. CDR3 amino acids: CASSHAGGSSYNEQFF. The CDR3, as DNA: TGTGCCAGCAGCCACGCCGGCGGAAGCTCCTACAATGAGCAGTTCTTC.

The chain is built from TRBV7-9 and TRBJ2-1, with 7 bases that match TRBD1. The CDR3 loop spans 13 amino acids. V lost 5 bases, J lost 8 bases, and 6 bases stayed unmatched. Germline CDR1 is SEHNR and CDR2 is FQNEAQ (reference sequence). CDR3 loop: CASSPTGFDEQFF. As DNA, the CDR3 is TGTGCCAGCAGCCCGACAGGGTTCGATGAGCAGTTCTTC.

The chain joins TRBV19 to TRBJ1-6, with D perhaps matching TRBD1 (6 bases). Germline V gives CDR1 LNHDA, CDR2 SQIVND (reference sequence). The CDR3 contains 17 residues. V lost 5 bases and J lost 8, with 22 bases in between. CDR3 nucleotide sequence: TGTGCCAGTAGTCGCCGGCCTTACAGGGAAATCGATTCACCCCTCCACTTT. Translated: CASSRRPYREIDSPLHF.

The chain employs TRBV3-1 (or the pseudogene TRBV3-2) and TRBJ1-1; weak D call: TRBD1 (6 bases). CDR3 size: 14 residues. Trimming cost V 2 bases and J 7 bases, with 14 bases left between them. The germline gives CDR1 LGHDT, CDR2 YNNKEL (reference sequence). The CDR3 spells CASSQPSDRNEAFF. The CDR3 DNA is TGTGCCAGCAGCCAACCTTCGGACAGAAATGAAGCTTTCTTT.

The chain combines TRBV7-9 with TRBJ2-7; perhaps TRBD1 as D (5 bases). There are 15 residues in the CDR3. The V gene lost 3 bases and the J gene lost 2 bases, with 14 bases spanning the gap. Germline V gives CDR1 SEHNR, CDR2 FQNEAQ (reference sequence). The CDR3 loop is CASSFKHTGTYEQYF. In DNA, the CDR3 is TGTGCCAGCAGCTTCAAACACACAGGTACCTACGAGCAGTACTTC.

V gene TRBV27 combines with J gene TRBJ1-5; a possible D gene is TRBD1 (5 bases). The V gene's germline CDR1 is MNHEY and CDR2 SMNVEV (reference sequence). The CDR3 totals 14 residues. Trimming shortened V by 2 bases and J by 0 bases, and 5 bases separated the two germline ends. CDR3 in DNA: TGTGCCAGCAGTTTAAGGGGTAGCAATCAGCCCCAGCATTTT. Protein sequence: CASSLRGSNQPQHF.

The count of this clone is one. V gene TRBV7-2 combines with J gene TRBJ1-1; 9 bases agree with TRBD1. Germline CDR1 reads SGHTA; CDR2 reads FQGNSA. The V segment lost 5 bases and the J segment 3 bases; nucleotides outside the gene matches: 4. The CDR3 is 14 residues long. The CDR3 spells CASSITGGYTEAFF. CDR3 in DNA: TGTGCCAGCAGCATAACAGGGGGCTACACTGAAGCTTTCTTT.

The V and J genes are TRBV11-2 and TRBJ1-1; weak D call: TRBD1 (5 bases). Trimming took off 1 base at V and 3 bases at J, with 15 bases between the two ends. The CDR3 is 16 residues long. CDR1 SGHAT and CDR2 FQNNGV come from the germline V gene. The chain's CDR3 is CASSLGYGGGDTEAFF. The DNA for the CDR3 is TGTGCCAGCAGCTTAGGGTATGGGGGAGGCGACACTGAAGCTTTCTTT. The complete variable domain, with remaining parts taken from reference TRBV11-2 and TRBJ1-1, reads EAGVAQSPRYKIIEKRQSVAFWCNPISGHATLYWYQQILGQGPKLLIQFQNNGVVDDSQLPKDRFSAERLKGVDSTLKIQPAKLEDSAVYLCASSLGYGGGDTEAFFGQGTRLTVV.

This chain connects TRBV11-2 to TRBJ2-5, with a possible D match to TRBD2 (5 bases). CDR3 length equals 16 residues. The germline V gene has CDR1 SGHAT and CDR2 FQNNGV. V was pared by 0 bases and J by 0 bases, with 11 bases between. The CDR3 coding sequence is TGTGCCAGCAGCTTAGATAACGGGATGTACCAAGAGACCCAGTACTTC. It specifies CASSLDNGMYQETQYF.

Here the CDR3 reads CASSVSGFPYEQYF. The DNA of the CDR3 is TGTGCCAGCAGCGTTAGCGGATTTCCCTACGAGCAGTACTTC. The chain joins TRBV9 to TRBJ2-7, with D perhaps matching TRBD2 (6 bases). Trimming took off 2 bases at V and 2 bases at J, with 11 bases between the two ends. The CDR3 runs 14 residues. The germline V gene has CDR1 SGDLS and CDR2 YYNGEE.

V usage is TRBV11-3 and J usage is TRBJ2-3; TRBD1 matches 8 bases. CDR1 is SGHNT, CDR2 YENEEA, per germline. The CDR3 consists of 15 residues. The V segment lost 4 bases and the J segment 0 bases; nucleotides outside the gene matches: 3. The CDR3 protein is CASSWTGLSTDTQYF. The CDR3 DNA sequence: TGTGCCAGCAGCTGGACAGGGCTTAGCACAGATACGCAGTATTTT.

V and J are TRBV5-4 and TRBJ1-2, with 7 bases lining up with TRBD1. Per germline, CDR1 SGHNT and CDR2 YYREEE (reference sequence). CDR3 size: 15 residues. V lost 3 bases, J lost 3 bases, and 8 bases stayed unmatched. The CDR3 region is CASSSNQGDYYGYTF. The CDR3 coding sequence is TGTGCCAGCAGCTCCAATCAGGGGGACTACTATGGCTACACCTTC.

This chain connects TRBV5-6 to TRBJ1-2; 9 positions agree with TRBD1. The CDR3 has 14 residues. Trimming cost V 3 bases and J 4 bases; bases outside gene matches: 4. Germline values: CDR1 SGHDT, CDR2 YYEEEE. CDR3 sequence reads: CASSYTGGGYGYTF. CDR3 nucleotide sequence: TGTGCCAGCAGCTATACAGGGGGCGGCTATGGCTACACCTTC.

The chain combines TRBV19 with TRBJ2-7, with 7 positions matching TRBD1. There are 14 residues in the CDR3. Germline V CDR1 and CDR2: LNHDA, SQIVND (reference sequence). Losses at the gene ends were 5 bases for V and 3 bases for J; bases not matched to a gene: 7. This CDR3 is CASSARQGLYEQYF. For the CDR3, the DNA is TGTGCCAGTAGTGCCCGACAGGGCCTCTACGAGCAGTACTTC. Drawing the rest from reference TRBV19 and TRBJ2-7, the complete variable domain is DGGITQSPKYLFRKEGQNVTLSCEQNLNHDAMYWYRQDPGQGLRLIYYSQIVNDFQKGDIAEGYSVSREKKESFPLTVTSAQKNPTAFYLCASSARQGLYEQYFGPGTRLTVT.

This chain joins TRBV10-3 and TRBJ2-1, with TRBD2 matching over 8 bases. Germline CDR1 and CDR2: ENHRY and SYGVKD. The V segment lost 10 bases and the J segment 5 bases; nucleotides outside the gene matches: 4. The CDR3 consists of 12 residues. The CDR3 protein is CATSGLDNEQFF. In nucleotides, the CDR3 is TGTGCCACCTCGGGACTAGACAATGAGCAGTTCTTC.

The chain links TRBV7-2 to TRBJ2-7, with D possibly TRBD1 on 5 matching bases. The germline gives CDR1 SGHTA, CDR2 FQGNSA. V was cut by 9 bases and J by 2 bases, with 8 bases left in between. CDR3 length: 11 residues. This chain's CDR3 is CARETAYEQYF. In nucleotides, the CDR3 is TGTGCCAGGGAGACAGCCTACGAGCAGTACTTC.

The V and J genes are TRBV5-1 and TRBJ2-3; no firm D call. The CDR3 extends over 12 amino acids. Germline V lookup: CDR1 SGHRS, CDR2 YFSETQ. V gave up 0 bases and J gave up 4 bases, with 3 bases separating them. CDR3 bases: TGCGCCAGCAGCTTGGCCGCAGATACGCAGTATTTT. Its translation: CASSLAADTQYF. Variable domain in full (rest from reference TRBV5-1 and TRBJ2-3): KAGVTQTPRYLIKTRGQQVTLSCSPISGHRSVSWYQQTPGQGLQFLFEYFSETQRNKGNFPGRFSGRQFSNSRSEMNVSTLELGDSALYLCASSLAADTQYFGPGTRLTVL.

The CDR3 bases are TGTGCCAGCCAAGGGGGCCACGGTCGTTATGATGAGCAGTTCTTC. Translated: CASQGGHGRYDEQFF. The genes are TRBV11-2 and TRBJ2-1; 7 bases align to TRBD1. V lost 8 bases, J lost 8 bases, and 15 bases stayed unmatched. This CDR3 is 15 amino acids long. Germline assignment: CDR1 SGHAT and CDR2 FQNNGV.

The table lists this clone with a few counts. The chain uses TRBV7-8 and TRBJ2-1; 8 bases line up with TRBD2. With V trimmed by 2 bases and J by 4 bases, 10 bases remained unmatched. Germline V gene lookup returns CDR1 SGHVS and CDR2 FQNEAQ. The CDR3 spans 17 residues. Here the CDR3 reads CASSLPPGLENYNEQFF. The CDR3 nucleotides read TGTGCCAGCAGCTTACCTCCGGGACTAGAAAATTACAATGAGCAGTTCTTC.

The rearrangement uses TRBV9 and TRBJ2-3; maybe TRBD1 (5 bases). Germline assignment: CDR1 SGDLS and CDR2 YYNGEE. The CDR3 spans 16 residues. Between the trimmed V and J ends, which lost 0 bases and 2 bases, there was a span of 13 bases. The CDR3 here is CASSVGQGLLTDTQYF. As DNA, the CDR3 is TGTGCCAGCAGCGTAGGCCAGGGCCTCCTCACAGATACGCAGTATTTT. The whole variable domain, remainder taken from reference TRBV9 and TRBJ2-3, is DSGVTQTPKHLITATGQRVTLRCSPRSGDLSVYWYQQSLDQGLQFLIQYYNGEERAKGNILERFSAQQFPDLHSELNLSSLELGDSALYFCASSVGQGLLTDTQYFGPGTRLTVL.

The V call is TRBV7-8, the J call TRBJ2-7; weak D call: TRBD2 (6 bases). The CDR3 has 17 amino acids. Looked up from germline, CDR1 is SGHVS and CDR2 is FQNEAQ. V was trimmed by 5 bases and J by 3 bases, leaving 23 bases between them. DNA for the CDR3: TGTGCCAGCAGCCTAGAAAGGTCGTACTCCGGGGGCTACGAGCAGTACTTC. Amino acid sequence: CASSLERSYSGGYEQYF.

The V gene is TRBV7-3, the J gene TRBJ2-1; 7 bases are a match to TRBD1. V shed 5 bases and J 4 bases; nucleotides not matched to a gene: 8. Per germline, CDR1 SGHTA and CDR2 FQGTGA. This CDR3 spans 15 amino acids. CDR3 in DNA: TGTGCCAGCAGCACCTCATCGGGACAGTACAATGAGCAGTTCTTC. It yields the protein CASSTSSGQYNEQFF.

CDR3 region: CASSAEGREFIYEQYF. CDR3 nucleotides: TGTGCCAGCAGCGCCGAGGGGCGGGAGTTCATCTACGAGCAGTACTTC. The V gene is TRBV9, the J gene TRBJ2-7; 7 bases match TRBD2. The germline gives CDR1 SGDLS, CDR2 YYNGEE. J lost 3 bases, V lost 3 bases, and 12 bases had no gene match. The CDR3 spans 16 residues.

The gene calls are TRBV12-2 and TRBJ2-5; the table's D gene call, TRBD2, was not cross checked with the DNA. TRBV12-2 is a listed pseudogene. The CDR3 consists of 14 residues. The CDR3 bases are TGTGCAAGTCGCCTAGGCATCGCATCGGGGACCCAGTACTTC. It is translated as CASRLGIASGTQYF.

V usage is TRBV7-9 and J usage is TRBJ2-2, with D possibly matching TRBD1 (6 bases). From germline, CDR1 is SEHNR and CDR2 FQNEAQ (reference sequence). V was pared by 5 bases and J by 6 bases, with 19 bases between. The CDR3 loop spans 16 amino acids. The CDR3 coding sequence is TGTGCCAGCAGCGGTACGACAGGTACGCGCGCCGGGGAGCTGTTTTTT. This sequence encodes CASSGTTGTRAGELFF. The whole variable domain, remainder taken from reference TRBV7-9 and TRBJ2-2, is DTGVSQNPRHKITKRGQNVTFRCDPISEHNRLYWYRQTLGQGPEFLTYFQNEAQLEKSRLLSDRFSAERPKGSFSTLEIQRTEQGDSAMYLCASSGTTGTRAGELFFGEGSRLTVL.